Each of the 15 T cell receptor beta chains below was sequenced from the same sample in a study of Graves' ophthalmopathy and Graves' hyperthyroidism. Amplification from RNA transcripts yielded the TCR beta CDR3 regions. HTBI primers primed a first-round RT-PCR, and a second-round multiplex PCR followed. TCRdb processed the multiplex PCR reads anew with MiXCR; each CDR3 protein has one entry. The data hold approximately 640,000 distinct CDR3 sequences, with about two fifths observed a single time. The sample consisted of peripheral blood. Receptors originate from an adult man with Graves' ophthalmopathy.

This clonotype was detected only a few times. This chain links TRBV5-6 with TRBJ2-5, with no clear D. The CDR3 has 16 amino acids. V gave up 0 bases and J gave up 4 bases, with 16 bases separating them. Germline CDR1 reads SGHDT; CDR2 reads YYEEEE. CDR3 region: CASSLVGSRPGETQYF. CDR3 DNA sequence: TGTGCCAGCAGCTTGGTAGGGTCCAGGCCAGGAGAGACCCAGTACTTC.

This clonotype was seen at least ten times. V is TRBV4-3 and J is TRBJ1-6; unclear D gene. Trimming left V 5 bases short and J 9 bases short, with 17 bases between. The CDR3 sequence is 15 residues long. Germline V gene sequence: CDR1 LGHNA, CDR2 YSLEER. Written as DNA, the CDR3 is TGCGCCAGCAGCTCCCTTGGAGGGATCGGTTCACCCCTCCACTTT. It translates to CASSSLGGIGSPLHF.

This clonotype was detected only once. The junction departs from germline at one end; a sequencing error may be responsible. CDR3 in amino acids: CATSDSGTGHQPRHF. The CDR3 coding sequence is TGTGCCACCAGTGACTCCGGGACGGGGCATCAGCCCCGGCATTTT. The chain joins TRBV24-1 to TRBJ1-5; tentative D call: TRBD1 (5 bases). The CDR3 has 15 residues. Germline values: CDR1 KGHDR, CDR2 SFDVKD.

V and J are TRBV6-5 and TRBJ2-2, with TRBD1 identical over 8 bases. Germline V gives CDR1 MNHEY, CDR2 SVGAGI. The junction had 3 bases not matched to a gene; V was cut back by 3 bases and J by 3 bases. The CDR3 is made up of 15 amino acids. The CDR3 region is CASSYQGADTGELFF. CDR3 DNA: TGTGCCAGCAGTTATCAGGGGGCGGACACCGGGGAGCTGTTTTTT.

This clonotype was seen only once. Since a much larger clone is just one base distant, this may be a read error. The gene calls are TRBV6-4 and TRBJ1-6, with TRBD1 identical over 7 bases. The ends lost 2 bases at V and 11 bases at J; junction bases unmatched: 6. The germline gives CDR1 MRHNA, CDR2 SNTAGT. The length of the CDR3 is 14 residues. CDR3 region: CASSDTSRGPPLHF. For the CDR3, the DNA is TGTGCCAGCAGTGACACATCTAGGGGGCCACCCCTCCACTTT.

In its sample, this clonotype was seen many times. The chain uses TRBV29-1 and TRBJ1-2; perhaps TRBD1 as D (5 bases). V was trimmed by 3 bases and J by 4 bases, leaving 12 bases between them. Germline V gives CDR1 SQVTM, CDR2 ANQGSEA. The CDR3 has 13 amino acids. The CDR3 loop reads CSVEMGVPYGYTF. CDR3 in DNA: TGCAGCGTTGAGATGGGGGTCCCCTATGGCTACACCTTC.

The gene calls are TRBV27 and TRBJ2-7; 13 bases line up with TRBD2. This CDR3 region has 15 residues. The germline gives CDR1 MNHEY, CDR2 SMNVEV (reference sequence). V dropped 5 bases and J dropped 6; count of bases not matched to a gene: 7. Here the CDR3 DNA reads TGTGCCAGCAGTCCCGGACTAGCGGGAGCCGTCGAGCAGTACTTC. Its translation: CASSPGLAGAVEQYF.

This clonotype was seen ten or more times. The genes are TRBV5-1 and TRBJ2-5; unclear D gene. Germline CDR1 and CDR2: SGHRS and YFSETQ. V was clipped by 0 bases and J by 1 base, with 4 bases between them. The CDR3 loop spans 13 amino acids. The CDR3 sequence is CASSLETQETQYF. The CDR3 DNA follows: TGCGCCAGCAGCTTGGAGACCCAAGAGACCCAGTACTTC.

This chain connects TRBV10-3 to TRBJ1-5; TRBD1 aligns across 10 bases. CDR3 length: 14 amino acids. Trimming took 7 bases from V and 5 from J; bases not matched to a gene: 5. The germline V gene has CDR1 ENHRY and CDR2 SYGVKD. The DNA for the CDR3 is TGTGCCATCAAAAGGGGACAGGGGTATCAGCCCCAGCATTTT. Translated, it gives CAIKRGQGYQPQHF.

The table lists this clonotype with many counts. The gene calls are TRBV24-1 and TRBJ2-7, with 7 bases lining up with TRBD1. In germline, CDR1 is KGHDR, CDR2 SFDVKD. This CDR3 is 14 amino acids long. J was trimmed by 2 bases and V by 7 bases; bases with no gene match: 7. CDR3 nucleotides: TGTGCCACCAGCGAAGACAGGGCTCCCTACGAGCAGTACTTC. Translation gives CATSEDRAPYEQYF.

In DNA, the CDR3 is TGTGCCAGCAGCTCCTACGGCAGCGTATACGAGCAGTACTTC. It translates to CASSSYGSVYEQYF. The chain has TRBV11-2 and TRBJ2-7; D call uncertain. Germline V lookup: CDR1 SGHAT, CDR2 FQNNGV. CDR3 length: 14 residues. The V end lost 4 bases, the J end lost 4 bases, and 14 bases lay between the germline ends.

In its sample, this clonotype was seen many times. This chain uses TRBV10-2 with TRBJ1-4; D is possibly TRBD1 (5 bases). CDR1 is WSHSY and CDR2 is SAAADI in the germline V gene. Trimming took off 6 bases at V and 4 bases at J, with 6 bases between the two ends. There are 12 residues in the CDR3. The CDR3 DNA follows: TGCGCCAGCAGACAGGATAATGAAAAACTGTTTTTT. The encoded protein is CASRQDNEKLFF.

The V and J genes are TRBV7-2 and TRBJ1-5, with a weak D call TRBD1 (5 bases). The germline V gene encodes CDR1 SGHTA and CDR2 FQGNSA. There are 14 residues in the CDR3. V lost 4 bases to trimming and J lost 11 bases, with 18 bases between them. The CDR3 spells CASSSGLAGGAQHF. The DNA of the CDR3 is TGTGCCAGCAGCTCAGGACTAGCGGGAGGGGCCCAGCATTTT.

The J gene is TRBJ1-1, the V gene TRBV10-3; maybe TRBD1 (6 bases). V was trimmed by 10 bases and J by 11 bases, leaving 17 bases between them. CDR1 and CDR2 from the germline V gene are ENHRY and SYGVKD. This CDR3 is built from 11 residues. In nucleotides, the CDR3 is TGTGCCACCTCCCGGGAGGGGGATGCTTTCTTT. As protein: CATSREGDAFF.

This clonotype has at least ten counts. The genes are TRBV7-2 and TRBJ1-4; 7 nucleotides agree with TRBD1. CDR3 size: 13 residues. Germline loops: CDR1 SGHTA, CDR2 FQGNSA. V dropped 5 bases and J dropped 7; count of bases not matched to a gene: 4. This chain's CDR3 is CASSPSGGEKLFF. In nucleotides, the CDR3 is TGTGCCAGCAGCCCGTCAGGGGGTGAAAAACTGTTTTTT.